These 26 T cell receptor beta chains originate from one sample sequenced in a study of Ad26.COV2.S vaccination and SARS-CoV-2 variants. Data came from immunoSEQ multiplex PCR; TCRdb stores just in-frame clones and leaves some out. The sample has 350,000 to 450,000 clones; roughly 85% are singletons. Treatment in this sample: some 20 received Ad26.COV2.S at low or high dose, single or two shots; about 5 received placebo; per-sample allocation not given. Sampling occurred on day 63 after the first vaccine or placebo injection. The sequencing here drew on peripheral blood, taken in a trial of Ad26.COV2.S vaccine versus placebo. All receptors come from a person aged 18-60 years who received the Ad26.COV2.S COVID-19 vaccine or a placebo.

This clone occurred once. The V gene is TRBV15, the J gene TRBJ2-3; 10 nucleotides agree with TRBD2. The CDR3 consists of 17 residues. The germline V gene has CDR1 LNHNV and CDR2 YYDKDF (reference sequence). J gave up 0 bases and V 0 bases, and 3 bases lay outside the gene matches. CDR3 sequence reads: CATSRDLLAGSTDTQYF. For the CDR3, the DNA is TGTGCCACCAGCAGAGACCTACTAGCGGGGAGCACAGATACGCAGTATTTT.

The rearrangement uses TRBV19 and TRBJ2-7, with 10 bases identical to TRBD2. The junction had 16 bases not matched to a gene; V was cut back by 7 bases and J by 7 bases. Germline V gene data show CDR1 as LNHDA and CDR2 as SQIVND (reference sequence). This CDR3 has 16 amino acids. The CDR3 loop reads CASTALAGGPPREQYF. For the CDR3, the DNA is TGTGCCAGTACAGCCTTAGCGGGAGGACCCCCTAGAGAGCAGTACTTC.

This chain links TRBV10-3 with TRBJ1-1, with TRBD1 matching over 7 bases. Germline V gene data show CDR1 as ENHRY and CDR2 as SYGVKD. The CDR3 is 13 residues long. V shed 4 bases and J 3 bases; nucleotides not matched to a gene: 2. Here the CDR3 DNA reads TGTGCCATCAGTGGCAGGGGGGACACTGAAGCTTTCTTT. Amino acids: CAISGRGDTEAFF.

This chain links TRBV5-6 with TRBJ1-2; possible D gene TRBD1, 5 bases. There are 14 residues in the CDR3. V was clipped by 6 bases and J by 4 bases, with 16 bases between them. Germline lookup yields CDR1 SGHDT and CDR2 YYEEEE. The CDR3 DNA sequence: TGTGCCAGCATCCCGCGGGGGTATCTCTATGGCTACACCTTC. Translating gives CASIPRGYLYGYTF. Filled out from reference TRBV5-6 and TRBJ1-2, the complete variable domain reads DAGVTQSPTHLIKTRGQQVTLRCSPKSGHDTVSWYQQALGQGPQFIFQYYEEEERQRGNFPDRFSGHQFPNYSSELNVNALLLGDSALYLCASIPRGYLYGYTFGSGTRLTVV.

The chain combines TRBV29-1 with TRBJ1-3; D unclear. The germline V and J ends were trimmed by 5 bases and 0 bases, with 5 bases remaining between them. Per the germline V gene, CDR1 is SQVTM and CDR2 is ANQGSEA. The CDR3 has 12 residues. DNA for the CDR3: TGCAGCGTTCAAGGCTCTGGAAACACCATATATTTT. It encodes CSVQGSGNTIYF.

This clone occurred once. V is TRBV4-3 and J is TRBJ1-1; 7 nucleotides align to TRBD1. The germline CDR1 and CDR2 sequences are LGHNA and YSLEER. CDR3 length: 16 residues. Unmatched junction bases numbered 6, after V lost 1 base and J lost 1 base. In DNA form, the CDR3 reads TGCGCCAGCAGCCAAGGATACCGGGACAGGAACACTGAAGCTTTCTTT. It translates to CASSQGYRDRNTEAFF.

V gene TRBV12-1 combines with J gene TRBJ2-1. TRBV12-1 is designated a pseudogene. This CDR3 contains 15 residues. CDR3 loop: CASSLMPGPDNEQFF. Here the CDR3 DNA reads TGTGCCAGCAGCCTAATGCCGGGACCAGACAATGAGCAGTTCTTC.

The CDR3 DNA reads as TGTGCCAGCAGGGGACAAGGGAAGGGTCGGGAGCTGTTTTTT. It yields the protein CASRGQGKGRELFF. This chain uses TRBV6-5 with TRBJ2-2; D may be TRBD1 (6 bases). Germline V gene lookup returns CDR1 MNHEY and CDR2 SVGAGI. The CDR3 covers 14 residues. V dropped 6 bases and J dropped 9 bases, with 17 bases sitting between them.

The chain employs TRBV4-1 and TRBJ2-1; D not certain. This CDR3 contains 16 residues. Germline CDR1 and CDR2: MGHRA and YSYEKL. Trimming took off 4 bases at V and 7 bases at J, with 20 bases between the two ends. CDR3 in DNA: TGCGCCAGCAGCCTAACGATCGACGACATAGTAAATGAGCAGTTCTTC. This gives the protein CASSLTIDDIVNEQFF.

The rearrangement links TRBV6-1 to TRBJ2-7; tentatively, D is TRBD1 or TRBD2 (5 bases each). Looked up from germline, CDR1 is MNHNS and CDR2 is SASEGT. The V gene lost 2 bases and the J gene lost 2 bases, with 13 bases spanning the gap. The CDR3 spans 15 residues. CDR3 protein: CASSELQVGAYEQYF. For the CDR3, the DNA is TGTGCCAGCAGTGAATTACAGGTCGGGGCCTACGAGCAGTACTTC.

The chain carries TRBV9 and TRBJ2-1, with 10 nucleotides matching TRBD2. V was pared by 4 bases and J by 4 bases, with 23 bases of the junction left unmatched. Germline V gene lookup returns CDR1 SGDLS and CDR2 YYNGEE. This CDR3 comprises 21 residues. CDR3 sequence reads: CASSSRWSPGTTSGVYNEQFF. Written as DNA, the CDR3 is TGTGCCAGCAGCTCCCGTTGGAGCCCAGGAACCACTAGCGGGGTGTACAATGAGCAGTTCTTC.

The chain recombines TRBV7-3 with TRBJ2-5; 10 bases are shared with TRBD2. Germline CDR1 and CDR2: SGHTA and FQGTGA. V dropped 5 bases and J dropped 4; count of bases not matched to a gene: 16. The CDR3 is made up of 18 amino acids. The CDR3 spells CASSPPLGLAGVSETQYF. CDR3 bases: TGTGCCAGCAGCCCTCCCTTGGGGCTAGCGGGAGTATCAGAGACCCAGTACTTC.

The rearrangement uses TRBV27 and TRBJ1-1, with D perhaps TRBD1 (6 bases). CDR1 MNHEY and CDR2 SMNVEV come from the germline V gene (reference sequence). V was pared by 5 bases and J by 4 bases, with 8 bases between. The CDR3 is made up of 12 amino acids. This CDR3 is CASSGRGTEAFF. DNA for the CDR3: TGTGCCAGCAGTGGCAGGGGCACTGAAGCTTTCTTT.

The V and J genes are TRBV24-1 and TRBJ2-1; 7 nucleotides align to TRBD2. The V gene's germline CDR1 is KGHDR and CDR2 SFDVKD. Losses at the gene ends were 3 bases for V and 4 bases for J; bases not matched to a gene: 8. This CDR3 region has 16 residues. The CDR3 sequence is CATSDAGASGYNEQFF. The CDR3, as DNA: TGTGCCACCAGTGATGCCGGGGCTAGCGGTTACAATGAGCAGTTCTTC.

This clone was picked up one time. The chain employs TRBV19 and TRBJ1-1; D is uncertain. CDR3 length: 12 amino acids. Per the germline V gene, CDR1 is LNHDA and CDR2 is SQIVND (reference sequence). The V and J ends lost 3 bases and 8 bases respectively, with 10 bases between them. The chain's CDR3 is CASSMGGGEAFF. Here the CDR3 DNA reads TGTGCCAGTAGTATGGGAGGCGGGGAAGCTTTCTTT.

This clone came up a few times. The rearrangement uses TRBV2 and TRBJ1-5, with D tentatively TRBD1 (5 bases). The germline gives CDR1 SNHLY, CDR2 FYNNEI. CDR3 length equals 13 residues. V lost 6 bases and J 0 bases, leaving 6 bases between the germline ends. CDR3 residues: CASSRVSNQPQHF. The DNA for the CDR3 is TGTGCCAGCAGCAGGGTTAGCAATCAGCCCCAGCATTTT. The full variable domain, rest sourced from reference TRBV2 and TRBJ1-5, is EPEVTQTPSHQVTQMGQEVILRCVPISNHLYFYWYRQILGQKVEFLVSFYNNEISEKSEIFDDQFSVERPDGSNFTLKIRSTKLEDSAMYFCASSRVSNQPQHFGDGTRLSIL.

This chain joins TRBV11-2 and TRBJ2-1; D is possibly TRBD1 (5 bases). In germline, CDR1 is SGHAT, CDR2 FQNNGV. Trimming stripped 0 bases from V and 4 bases from J, with 10 bases between. The CDR3 runs to 15 residues. Here the CDR3 DNA reads TGTGCCAGCAGCTTAGAGGGAAGACAGTACAATGAGCAGTTCTTC. Residues: CASSLEGRQYNEQFF.

The chain has TRBV7-9 and TRBJ2-2; no clear D gene. This CDR3 has 10 amino acids. CDR1 is SEHNR and CDR2 is FQNEAQ in the germline V gene (reference sequence). V shed 5 bases and J shed 7 bases, with 2 bases lying between them. The CDR3 DNA follows: TGTGCCAGCAGCCGCGGGGAGCTGTTTTTT. Amino acid sequence: CASSRGELFF.

J is TRBJ1-1 and V is TRBV5-5; D might be TRBD1 (6 bases). CDR3 length equals 15 residues. Trimming stripped 4 bases from V and 4 bases from J, with 17 bases between. CDR1 and CDR2 (germline): SGHKS, YYEKEE (reference sequence). The CDR3 sequence: CASSTVGGAGTEAFF. For the CDR3, the DNA is TGTGCCAGCAGCACGGTGGGGGGCGCAGGCACTGAAGCTTTCTTT.

This chain uses TRBV3-1 (or the pseudogene TRBV3-2) with TRBJ2-7; the D is unclear. This CDR3 has 13 amino acids. Germline values: CDR1 LGHDT, CDR2 YNNKEL (reference sequence). Trimming removed 1 base at V and 7 bases at J, with 11 bases between. The CDR3 protein is CASSQGSPAEQYF. The DNA for the CDR3 is TGTGCCAGCAGCCAAGGGTCGCCCGCTGAGCAGTACTTC.

The genes are TRBV5-1 and TRBJ2-5, with TRBD2 matching over 14 bases. The CDR3 has 16 amino acids. After removal of 4 bases from V and 2 bases from J, the junction contained 4 bases not matched to a gene. Germline CDR1 SGHRS, CDR2 YFSETQ. CDR3 sequence (DNA): TGCGCCAGCAGCCCTGGGACTAGCGGGGGTCAAGAGACCCAGTACTTC. The encoded protein is CASSPGTSGGQETQYF.

The rearrangement links TRBV12-5 to TRBJ1-4, with 11 bases that match TRBD1. Losses at the gene ends were 7 bases for V and 1 base for J; bases not matched to a gene: 5. The CDR3 length is 16 residues. Germline V gene sequence: CDR1 LGHNT, CDR2 FRNRAP. CDR3 in amino acids: CASDEGQGVTNEKLFF. Written as DNA, the CDR3 is TGTGCTAGTGATGAGGGACAGGGGGTAACTAATGAAAAACTGTTTTTT.

The J gene is TRBJ2-5, the V gene TRBV18, with D possibly being TRBD2 (5 bases). There are 14 residues in the CDR3. The V gene lost 1 base and the J gene lost 3 bases, with 9 bases spanning the gap. From germline, CDR1 is KGHSH and CDR2 LQKENI. This CDR3 reads CASSPREGEETQYF. The CDR3 bases are TGTGCCAGCTCACCACGCGAGGGCGAAGAGACCCAGTACTTC.

The chain uses TRBV10-2 and TRBJ1-5; weak D call: TRBD1 (6 bases). The CDR3 is made up of 18 amino acids. Trimming cost V 9 bases and J 7 bases, with 31 bases left between them. The germline CDR1 and CDR2 sequences are WSHSY and SAAADI. CDR3 sequence: CAREATGSRGSWKQPQHF. The CDR3 coding sequence is TGCGCCAGGGAGGCGACAGGCTCGAGGGGGTCGTGGAAGCAGCCCCAGCATTTT.

This clone has only one observation. The chain uses TRBV5-6 and TRBJ2-5; 7 positions agree with TRBD2. Looked up from germline, CDR1 is SGHDT and CDR2 is YYEEEE. The junction had 12 bases not matched to a gene; V was cut back by 2 bases and J by 5 bases. CDR3 size: 16 residues. The CDR3, as DNA: TGTGCCAGCAGCTTATCGGGGCGGGAGAGTAGGGAGACCCAGTACTTC. As protein: CASSLSGRESRETQYF.

This clone has a handful of counts. The J gene is TRBJ2-5, the V gene TRBV5-1; TRBD1 is a possible D gene (7 bases). The germline CDR1 and CDR2 sequences are SGHRS and YFSETQ. The CDR3 loop spans 15 amino acids. V was cut by 1 base and J by 2 bases, with 12 bases left in between. The CDR3 reads CASSLWGDRQETQYF. The CDR3 DNA reads as TGCGCCAGCAGCTTGTGGGGGGACAGACAAGAGACCCAGTACTTC.